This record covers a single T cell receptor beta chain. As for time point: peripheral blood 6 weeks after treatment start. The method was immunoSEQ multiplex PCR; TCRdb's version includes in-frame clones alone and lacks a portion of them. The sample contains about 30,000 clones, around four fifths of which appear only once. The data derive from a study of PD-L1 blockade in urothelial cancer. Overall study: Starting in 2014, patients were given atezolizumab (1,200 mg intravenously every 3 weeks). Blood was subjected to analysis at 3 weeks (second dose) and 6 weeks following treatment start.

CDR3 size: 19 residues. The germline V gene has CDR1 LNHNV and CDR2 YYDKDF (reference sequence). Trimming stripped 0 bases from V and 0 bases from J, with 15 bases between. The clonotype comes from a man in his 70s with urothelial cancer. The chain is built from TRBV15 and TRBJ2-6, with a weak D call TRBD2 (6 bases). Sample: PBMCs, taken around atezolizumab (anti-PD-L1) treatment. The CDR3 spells CATSRDHGGLNSGANVLTF. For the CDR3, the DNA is TGTGCCACCAGCAGAGATCACGGGGGTCTCAACTCTGGGGCCAACGTCCTGACTTTC.